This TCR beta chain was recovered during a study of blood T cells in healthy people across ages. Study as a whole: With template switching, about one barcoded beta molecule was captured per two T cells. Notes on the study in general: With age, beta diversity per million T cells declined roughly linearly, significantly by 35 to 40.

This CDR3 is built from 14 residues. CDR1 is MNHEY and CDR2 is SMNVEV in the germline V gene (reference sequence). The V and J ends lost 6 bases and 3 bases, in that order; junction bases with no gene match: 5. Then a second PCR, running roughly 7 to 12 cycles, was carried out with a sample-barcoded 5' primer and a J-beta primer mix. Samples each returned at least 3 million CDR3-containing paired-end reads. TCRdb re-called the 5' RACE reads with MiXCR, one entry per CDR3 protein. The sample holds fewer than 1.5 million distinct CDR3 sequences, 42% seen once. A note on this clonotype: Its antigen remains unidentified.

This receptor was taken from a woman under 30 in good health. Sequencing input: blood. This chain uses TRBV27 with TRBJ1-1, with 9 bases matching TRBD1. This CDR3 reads CASSKDRGYTEAFF. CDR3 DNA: TGTGCCAGCAGCAAAGACAGGGGGTACACTGAAGCTTTCTTT.